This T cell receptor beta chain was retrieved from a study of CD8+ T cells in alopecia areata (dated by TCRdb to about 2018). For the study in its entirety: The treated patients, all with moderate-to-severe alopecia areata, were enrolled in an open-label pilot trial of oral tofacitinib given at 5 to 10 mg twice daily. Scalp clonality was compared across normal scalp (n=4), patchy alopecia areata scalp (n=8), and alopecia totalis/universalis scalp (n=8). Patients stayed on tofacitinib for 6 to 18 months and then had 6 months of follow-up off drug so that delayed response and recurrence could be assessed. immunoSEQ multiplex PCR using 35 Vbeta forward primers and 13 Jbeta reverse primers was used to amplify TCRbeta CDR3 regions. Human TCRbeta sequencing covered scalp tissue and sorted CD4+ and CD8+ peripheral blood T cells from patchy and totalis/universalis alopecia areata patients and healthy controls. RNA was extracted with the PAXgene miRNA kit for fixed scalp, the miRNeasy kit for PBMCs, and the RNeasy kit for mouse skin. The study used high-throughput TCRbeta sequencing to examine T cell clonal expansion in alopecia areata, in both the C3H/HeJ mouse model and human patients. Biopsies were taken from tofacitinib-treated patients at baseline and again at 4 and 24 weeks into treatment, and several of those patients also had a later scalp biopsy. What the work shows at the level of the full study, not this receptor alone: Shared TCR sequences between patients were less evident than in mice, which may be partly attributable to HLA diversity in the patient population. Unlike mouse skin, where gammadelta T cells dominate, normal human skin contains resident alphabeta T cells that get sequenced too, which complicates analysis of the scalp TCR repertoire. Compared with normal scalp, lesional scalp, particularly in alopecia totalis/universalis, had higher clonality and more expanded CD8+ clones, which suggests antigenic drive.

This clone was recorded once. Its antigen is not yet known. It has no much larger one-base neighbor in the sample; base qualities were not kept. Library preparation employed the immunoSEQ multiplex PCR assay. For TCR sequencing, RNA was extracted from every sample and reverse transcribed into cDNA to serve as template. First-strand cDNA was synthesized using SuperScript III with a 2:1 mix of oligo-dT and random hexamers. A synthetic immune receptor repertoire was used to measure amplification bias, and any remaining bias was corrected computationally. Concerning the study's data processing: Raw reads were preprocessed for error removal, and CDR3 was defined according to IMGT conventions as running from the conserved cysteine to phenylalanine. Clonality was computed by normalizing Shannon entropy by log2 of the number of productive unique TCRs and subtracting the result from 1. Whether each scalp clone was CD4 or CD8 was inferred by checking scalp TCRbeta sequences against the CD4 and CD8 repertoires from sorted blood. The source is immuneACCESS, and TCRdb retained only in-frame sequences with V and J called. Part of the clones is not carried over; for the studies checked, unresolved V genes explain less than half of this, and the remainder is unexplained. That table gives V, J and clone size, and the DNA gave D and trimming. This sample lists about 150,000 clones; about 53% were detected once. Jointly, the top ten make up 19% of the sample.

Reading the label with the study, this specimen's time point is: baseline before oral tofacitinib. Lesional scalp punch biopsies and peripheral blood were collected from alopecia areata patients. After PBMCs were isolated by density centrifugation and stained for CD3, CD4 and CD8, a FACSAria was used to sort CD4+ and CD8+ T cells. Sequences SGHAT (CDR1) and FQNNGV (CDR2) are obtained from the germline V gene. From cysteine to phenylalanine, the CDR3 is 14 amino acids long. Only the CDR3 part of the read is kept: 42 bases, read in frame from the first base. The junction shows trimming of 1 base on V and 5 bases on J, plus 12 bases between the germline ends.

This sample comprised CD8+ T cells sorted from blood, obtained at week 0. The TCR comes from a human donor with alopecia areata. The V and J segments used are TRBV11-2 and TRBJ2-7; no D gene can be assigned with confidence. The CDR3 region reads CASSLVTYNNEQYF. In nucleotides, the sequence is TGTGCCAGCAGCTTAGTGACATATAACAACGAGCAGTACTTC.